A selection of T cell receptor beta chains follows, all from one sample in a study of metastatic and nonmetastatic thyroid tumors. TCRdb ran MiXCR on the PCR reads. Of about 19,000 clones in the sample, approximately 16% are singletons; the top ten hold less than 20%. Source material: blood. These receptors all stem from a male donor with papillary thyroid cancer or a benign thyroid nodule (not recorded which). Some clones in this sample may be carry-over from other donors' samples. CDR3s include the opening cysteine and the closing phenylalanine or tryptophan. A D gene is named only where the DNA matches it firmly. The listing skips clone size in some rows; elsewhere it reads once, few, many or a size class.

d_call: .
clone_size: medium-sized
v_call: TRBV11-2
cdr3_length: 12
j_call: TRBJ2-1
cdr3_aa: CASRLEGNEQFF
cdr3_nt: TGTGCCAGCAGACTCGAGGGGAATGAGCAGTTCTTC

d_call: TRBD2
clone_size: many
v_call: TRBV7-2
cdr3_length: 15
j_call: TRBJ2-7
cdr3_aa: CASRRLAGASYEQYF
cdr3_nt: TGTGCCAGCAGAAGACTAGCGGGTGCCAGCTACGAGCAGTACTTC

d_call: .
clone_size: many
v_call: TRBV24-1
cdr3_length: 12
j_call: TRBJ1-1
cdr3_aa: CATGQKNTEAFF
cdr3_nt: TGTGCCACCGGGCAAAAAAACACTGAAGCTTTCTTT

d_call: .
clone_size: many
v_call: TRBV11-1
cdr3_length: 17
j_call: TRBJ2-3
cdr3_aa: CASSLVFGRESTDTQYF
cdr3_nt: TGTGCCAGCAGCTTAGTTTTTGGACGGGAGTCCACAGATACGCAGTATTTT

d_call: TRBD1
clone_size: .
v_call: TRBV6-2/TRBV6-3
cdr3_length: 15
j_call: TRBJ1-2
cdr3_aa: CASSYRRTGGYGYTF
cdr3_nt: TGTGCCAGCAGTTACCGAAGGACAGGGGGCTATGGCTACACCTTC

d_call: .
clone_size: many
v_call: TRBV9
cdr3_length: 15
j_call: TRBJ2-2
cdr3_aa: CASSVAGFGAGELFF
cdr3_nt: TGTGCCAGCAGCGTAGCTGGGTTTGGAGCCGGGGAGCTGTTTTTT

d_call: .
clone_size: .
v_call: TRBV19
cdr3_length: 15
j_call: TRBJ1-2
cdr3_aa: CASRGGTGRSYGYTF
cdr3_nt: TGTGCCAGTAGAGGGGGGACGGGACGGAGTTATGGCTACACCTTC

d_call: .
clone_size: many
v_call: TRBV10-3
cdr3_length: 15
j_call: TRBJ2-3
cdr3_aa: CAISESGPSTDTQYF
cdr3_nt: TGTGCCATCAGTGAGTCGGGACCTAGCACAGATACGCAGTATTTT

d_call: .
clone_size: many
v_call: TRBV20-1
cdr3_length: 14
j_call: TRBJ2-3
cdr3_aa: CSARDRTFPDTQYF
cdr3_nt: TGCAGTGCTAGAGATCGGACTTTTCCAGATACGCAGTATTTT

d_call: .
clone_size: medium-sized
v_call: TRBV4-3
cdr3_length: 17
j_call: TRBJ2-1
cdr3_aa: CASSQDSRRLALNEQFF
cdr3_nt: TGCGCCAGCAGCCAAGATAGTAGACGGCTAGCTCTCAATGAGCAGTTCTTC

d_call: .
clone_size: medium-sized
v_call: TRBV27
cdr3_length: 14
j_call: TRBJ2-3
cdr3_aa: CASSFFDSGLTQYF
cdr3_nt: TGTGCCAGCAGTTTCTTCGACAGCGGCTTAACGCAGTATTTT

d_call: .
clone_size: medium-sized
v_call: TRBV5-5
cdr3_length: 14
j_call: TRBJ1-3
cdr3_aa: CASSFTVSGNTIYF
cdr3_nt: TGTGCCAGCAGCTTTACGGTTTCTGGAAACACCATATATTTT

d_call: .
clone_size: many
v_call: TRBV27
cdr3_length: 15
j_call: TRBJ2-4
cdr3_aa: CASSLWGAGGNIQYF
cdr3_nt: TGTGCCAGCAGTCTGTGGGGGGCCGGTGGAAACATTCAGTACTTC

d_call: TRBD2
clone_size: .
v_call: TRBV6-5
cdr3_length: 14
j_call: TRBJ2-5
cdr3_aa: CASSYRVGGETQYF
cdr3_nt: TGTGCCAGCAGTTACCGGGTCGGGGGGGAGACCCAGTACTTC

d_call: .
clone_size: many
v_call: TRBV6-1
cdr3_length: 12
j_call: TRBJ1-2
cdr3_aa: CASSERYPGYTF
cdr3_nt: TGTGCCAGCAGTGAAAGATACCCTGGCTACACCTTC

d_call: TRBD1
clone_size: many
v_call: TRBV27
cdr3_length: 13
j_call: TRBJ1-2
cdr3_aa: CASRRTGKNGYTF
cdr3_nt: TGTGCCAGCAGAAGGACAGGTAAAAATGGCTACACCTTC

d_call: TRBD1
clone_size: many
v_call: TRBV5-6
cdr3_length: 15
j_call: TRBJ2-1
cdr3_aa: CASSLGGTARNEQFF
cdr3_nt: TGTGCCAGCAGCTTGGGAGGGACAGCAAGAAATGAGCAGTTCTTC

d_call: TRBD2
clone_size: many
v_call: TRBV27
cdr3_length: 15
j_call: TRBJ2-7
cdr3_aa: CASSLMSSGSHEQYF
cdr3_nt: TGTGCCAGCAGTTTAATGTCTAGCGGGAGCCACGAGCAGTACTTC

d_call: .
clone_size: .
v_call: TRBV6-2/TRBV6-3
cdr3_length: 15
j_call: TRBJ2-7
cdr3_aa: CASIYLHAFGDEQYF
cdr3_nt: TGTGCCAGCATTTATTTGCATGCTTTTGGAGACGAGCAGTACTTC

d_call: .
clone_size: many
v_call: TRBV27
cdr3_length: 14
j_call: TRBJ2-1
cdr3_aa: CASSSSSDYNEQFF
cdr3_nt: TGTGCCAGCAGTTCCTCTAGCGACTACAATGAGCAGTTCTTC

d_call: .
clone_size: many
v_call: TRBV5-5
cdr3_length: 13
j_call: TRBJ2-7
cdr3_aa: CASSFSAAYEQYF
cdr3_nt: TGTGCCAGCAGCTTTTCTGCAGCTTACGAGCAGTACTTC

d_call: .
clone_size: .
v_call: TRBV5-1
cdr3_length: 14
j_call: TRBJ2-7
cdr3_aa: CASSLGQGSYEQYF
cdr3_nt: TGCGCCAGCAGCTTGGGTCAGGGGTCCTACGAGCAGTACTTC